This T cell receptor (beta chain) was profiled in a study of CD8 T cells in ankylosing spondylitis. Study-wide results and limits: Roughly eight highly homologous variants made up a TCR beta motif that seemed to typify ankylosing spondylitis blood.

This clonotype has ten or more counts. The antigen remains unidentified. Per the germline V gene, CDR1 is SGHVS and CDR2 is FNYEAQ. CDR3 length: 17 amino acids. V was shortened by 2 bases and J by 2 bases, with 17 bases between the two germline ends. TCRdb redid the calling of the 5' RACE reads with MiXCR, one entry per CDR3 protein. The sample lists some 130,000 distinct CDR3 sequences; roughly 7.7% were seen once. The chain combines TRBV7-6 with TRBJ2-3; perhaps TRBD2 as D (5 bases). This receptor was identified in a male donor with ankylosing spondylitis. Sequencing was carried out using synovial fluid, either unsorted or a sorted T cell fraction (not recorded which). The CDR3 here is CASSLYRSGGITDTQYF. The CDR3 bases are TGTGCCAGCAGCTTATATCGAAGCGGCGGCATCACAGATACGCAGTATTTT. The entire variable domain, with the rest obtained from reference TRBV7-6 and TRBJ2-3, is as follows: GAGVSQSPRYKVTKRGQDVALRCDPISGHVSLYWYRQALGQGPEFLTYFNYEAQQDKSGLPNDRFSAERPEGSISTLTIQRTEQRDSAMYRCASSLYRSGGITDTQYFGPGTRLTVL.